Presented here are 9 T cell receptor beta chains from one specimen sequenced in a study of T cells in Graves' hyperthyroidism and ophthalmopathy. There were TCR beta CDR3 regions amplified from RNA transcripts. Primed by the HTBI set, a first-round RT-PCR was run on the TCR CDR3. TCRdb recomputed calls from the multiplex PCR reads with MiXCR, one row per CDR3 protein. The sample comprises about 420,000 distinct CDR3 sequences, 15% to 18% of which are singletons, and approximately 14% rests with the top ten. The source material was blood. The receptors stem from a woman aged 18-29 years with Graves' hyperthyroidism.

The rearrangement joins TRBV3-1 to TRBJ2-7, with 9 bases matching TRBD1. V lost 4 bases, J lost 5 bases, and 6 bases stayed unmatched. Germline lookup yields CDR1 LGHDT and CDR2 YNNKEL (reference sequence). The CDR3 runs to 14 residues. The CDR3 DNA sequence: TGTGCCAGCAGCCGGGACAGGGCGAGCCACGAGCAGTACTTC. Translating gives CASSRDRASHEQYF.

On this clonotype itself: A much larger clone sits a single nucleotide away, making a read error possible. Likely a read error: the CDR3 ends without its conserved phenylalanine or tryptophan. This rearrangement joins TRBV5-1 to TRBJ2-7; 8 bases are shared with TRBD1. This CDR3 contains 14 residues. V was clipped by 4 bases and J by 7 bases; unmatched bases: 10. The V gene's germline CDR1 is SGHRS and CDR2 YFSETQ. The CDR3 loop reads CASSRTATGEEQYI. DNA for the CDR3: TGCGCCAGCAGCCGTACTGCGACAGGGGAGGAGCAGTACATC.

In its sample, this clonotype was seen a few times. V usage is TRBV27 and J usage is TRBJ2-5; TRBD2 is a possible D gene (6 bases). CDR3 size: 17 residues. V gave up 0 bases and J gave up 7 bases, with 21 bases separating them. The germline CDR1 and CDR2 sequences are MNHEY and SMNVEV (reference sequence). CDR3 region: CASSLSIPGVGPGTQYF. The CDR3 DNA reads as TGTGCCAGCAGTTTATCTATCCCGGGAGTCGGGCCCGGGACCCAGTACTTC.

There are a few counts of this clonotype. V gene TRBV20-1 combines with J gene TRBJ2-5, with D possibly being TRBD1 (6 bases). Germline lookup yields CDR1 DFQATT and CDR2 SNEGSKA (reference sequence). CDR3 length: 15 residues. Trimming took off 0 bases at V and 4 bases at J, with 15 bases between the two ends. The CDR3 DNA is TGCAGTGCTAGAGATGGCCTGAAGGGGGTAGAGACCCAGTACTTC. This encodes CSARDGLKGVETQYF.

Many counts were recorded for this clonotype. The chain recombines TRBV2 with TRBJ2-7; the match to TRBD1 covers 9 bases. Trimming at V came to 4 bases and at J to 3 bases, leaving 1 base not matched to a gene. Germline assignment: CDR1 SNHLY and CDR2 FYNNEI. There are 13 residues in the CDR3. This chain's CDR3 is CASSGDRDYEQYF. CDR3 in DNA: TGTGCCAGCAGTGGGGACAGGGACTACGAGCAGTACTTC.

This clonotype was counted ten times or more. The rearrangement links TRBV3-1 to TRBJ2-5; no definite D call. Germline-derived CDR1 and CDR2 are LGHDT and YNNKEL (reference sequence). With 4 bases removed from V and 0 bases from J, the gap between germline ends came to 12 bases. The CDR3 is made up of 15 amino acids. The CDR3 nucleotides read TGTGCCAGCAGCCGGGCCTCTGCGGACCAAGAGACCCAGTACTTC. Translated, it gives CASSRASADQETQYF.

This clonotype was seen many times. The chain uses TRBV28 and TRBJ2-4; tentative D call: TRBD2 (6 bases). Germline V gives CDR1 MDHEN, CDR2 SYDVKM. The CDR3 spans 15 residues. The V end was cut by 3 bases, the J end by 4 bases, with 13 bases between. CDR3 DNA: TGTGCCAGCAGTTTGCGGGGCGGACTAAAAAACATTCAGTACTTC. Its protein product is CASSLRGGLKNIQYF.

This clonotype was recorded at least ten times. J is TRBJ2-5 and V is TRBV3-1, with TRBD2 identical over 10 bases. Germline CDR1 reads LGHDT; CDR2 reads YNNKEL (reference sequence). This CDR3 is built from 18 residues. V was pared by 4 bases and J by 3 bases, with 14 bases of the junction left unmatched. As DNA, the CDR3 is TGTGCCAGCAGCCTAAGACGAATTGGACTAGCGGAAAAAGAGACCCAGTACTTC. It yields the protein CASSLRRIGLAEKETQYF.

The chain has TRBV11-2 and TRBJ2-6, with D possibly called TRBD1 or TRBD2 (5 bases each). In germline, CDR1 is SGHAT, CDR2 FQNNGV. V dropped 1 base and J dropped 0 bases, with 13 bases sitting between them. The CDR3 contains 18 residues. The CDR3 DNA follows: TGTGCCAGCAGCTTAGGACCGGGACGTCACTCTGGGGCCAACGTCCTGACTTTC. Translating gives CASSLGPGRHSGANVLTF.